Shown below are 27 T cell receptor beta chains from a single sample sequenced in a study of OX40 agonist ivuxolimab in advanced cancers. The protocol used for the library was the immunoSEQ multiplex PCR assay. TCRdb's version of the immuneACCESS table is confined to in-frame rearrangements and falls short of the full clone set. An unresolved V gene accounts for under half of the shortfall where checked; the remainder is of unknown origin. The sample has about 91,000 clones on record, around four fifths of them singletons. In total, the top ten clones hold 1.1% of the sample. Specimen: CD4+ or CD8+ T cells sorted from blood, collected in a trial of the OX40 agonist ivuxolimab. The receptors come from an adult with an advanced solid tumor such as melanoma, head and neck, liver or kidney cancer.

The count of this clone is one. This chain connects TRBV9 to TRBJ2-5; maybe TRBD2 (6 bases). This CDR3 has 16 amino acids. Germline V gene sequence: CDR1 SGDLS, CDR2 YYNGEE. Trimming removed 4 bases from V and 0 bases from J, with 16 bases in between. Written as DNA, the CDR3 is TGTGCCAGCAGCCCCGGAAGGACTACGAACCAAGAGACCCAGTACTTC. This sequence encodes CASSPGRTTNQETQYF.

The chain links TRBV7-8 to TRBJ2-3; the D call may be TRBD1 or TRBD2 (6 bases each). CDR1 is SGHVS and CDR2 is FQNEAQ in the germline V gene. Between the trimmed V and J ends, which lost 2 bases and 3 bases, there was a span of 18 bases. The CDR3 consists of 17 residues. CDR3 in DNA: TGTGCCAGCAGCTTATCTGATCCGAGGGGGAGGACAGATACGCAGTATTTT. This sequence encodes CASSLSDPRGRTDTQYF.

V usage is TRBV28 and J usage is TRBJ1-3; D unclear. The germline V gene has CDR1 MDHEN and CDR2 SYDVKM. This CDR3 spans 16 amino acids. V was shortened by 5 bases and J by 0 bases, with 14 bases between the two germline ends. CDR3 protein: CASSPPGVNSGNTIYF. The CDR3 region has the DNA TGTGCCAGCAGTCCCCCTGGGGTGAACTCTGGAAACACCATATATTTT.

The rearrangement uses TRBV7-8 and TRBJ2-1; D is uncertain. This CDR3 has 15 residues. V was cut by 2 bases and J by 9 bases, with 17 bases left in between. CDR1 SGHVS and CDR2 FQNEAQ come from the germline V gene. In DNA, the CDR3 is TGTGCCAGCAGCTTACTCAGCGCCACCCCAGGTGAGCAGTTCTTC. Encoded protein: CASSLLSATPGEQFF.

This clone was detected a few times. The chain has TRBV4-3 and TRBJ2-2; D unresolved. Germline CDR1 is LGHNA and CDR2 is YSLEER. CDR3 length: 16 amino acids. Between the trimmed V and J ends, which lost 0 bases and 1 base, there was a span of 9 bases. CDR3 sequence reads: CASSQEGYQNTGELFF. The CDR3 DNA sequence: TGCGCCAGCAGCCAAGAGGGATATCAGAACACCGGGGAGCTGTTTTTT.

CDR3 loop: CASSLGGAVDEQFF. The CDR3 DNA is TGTGCCAGCAGTTTGGGGGGGGCTGTTGATGAGCAGTTCTTC. The chain recombines TRBV28 with TRBJ2-1, with D possibly matching TRBD2 (7 bases). Trimming left V 3 bases short and J 8 bases short, with 14 bases between. The V gene's germline CDR1 is MDHEN and CDR2 SYDVKM. The CDR3 contains 14 residues. Combining the CDR3 with reference TRBV28 and TRBJ2-1 gives the whole variable domain DVKVTQSSRYLVKRTGEKVFLECVQDMDHENMFWYRQDPGLGLRLIYFSYDVKMKEKGDIPEGYSVSREKKERFSLILESASTNQTSMYLCASSLGGAVDEQFFGPGTRLTVL.

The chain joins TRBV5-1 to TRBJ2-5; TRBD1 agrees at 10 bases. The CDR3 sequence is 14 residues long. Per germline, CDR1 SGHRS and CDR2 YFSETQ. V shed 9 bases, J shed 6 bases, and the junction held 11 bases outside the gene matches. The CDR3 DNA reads TGCGCCACCGCTACGACAGGGGGCGCGCAGACCCAGTACTTC. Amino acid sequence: CATATTGGAQTQYF.

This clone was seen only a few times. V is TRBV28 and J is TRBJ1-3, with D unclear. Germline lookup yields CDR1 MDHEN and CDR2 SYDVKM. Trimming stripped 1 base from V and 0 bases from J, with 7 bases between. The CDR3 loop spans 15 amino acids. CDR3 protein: CASSLYRDSGNTIYF. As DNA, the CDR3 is TGTGCCAGCAGTTTATATAGGGACTCTGGAAACACCATATATTTT.

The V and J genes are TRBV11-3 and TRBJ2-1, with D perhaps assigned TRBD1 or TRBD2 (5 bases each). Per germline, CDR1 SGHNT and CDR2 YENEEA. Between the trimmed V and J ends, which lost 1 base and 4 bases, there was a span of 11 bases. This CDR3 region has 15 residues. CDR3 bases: TGTGCCAGCAGCTTAGGGGGACCTGCATACAATGAGCAGTTCTTC. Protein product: CASSLGGPAYNEQFF. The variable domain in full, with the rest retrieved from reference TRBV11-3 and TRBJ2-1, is EAGVVQSPRYKIIEKKQPVAFWCNPISGHNTLYWYLQNLGQGPELLIRYENEEAVDDSQLPKDRFSAERLKGVDSTLKIQPAELGDSAVYLCASSLGGPAYNEQFFGPGTRLTVL.

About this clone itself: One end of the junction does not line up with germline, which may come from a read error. CDR3 protein: CASSLVEETQYF. In DNA form, the CDR3 reads TGTGCCAGCAGCTTGGTGGAAGAGACCCAGTACTTC. This rearrangement joins TRBV5-1 to TRBJ2-5, with D hard to call. The V gene's germline CDR1 is SGHRS and CDR2 YFSETQ. The CDR3 is made up of 12 amino acids.

CDR3 coding DNA: TGTGCCAGCAGCCTAAGGACAGACAGCACTGAAGCTTTCTTT. This gives the protein CASSLRTDSTEAFF. V and J are TRBV14 and TRBJ1-1; tentative D call: TRBD1 (6 bases). Trimming took 4 bases from V and 4 from J, leaving 13 bases between them. Germline CDR1 is SGHDN and CDR2 is FVKESK. There are 14 residues in the CDR3.

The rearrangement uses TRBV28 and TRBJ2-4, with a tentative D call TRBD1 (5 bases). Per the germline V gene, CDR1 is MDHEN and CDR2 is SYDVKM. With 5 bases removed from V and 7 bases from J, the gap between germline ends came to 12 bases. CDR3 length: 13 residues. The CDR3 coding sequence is TGTGCCAGCAGTGCAGGGTTGACGAACATTCAGTACTTC. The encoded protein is CASSAGLTNIQYF.

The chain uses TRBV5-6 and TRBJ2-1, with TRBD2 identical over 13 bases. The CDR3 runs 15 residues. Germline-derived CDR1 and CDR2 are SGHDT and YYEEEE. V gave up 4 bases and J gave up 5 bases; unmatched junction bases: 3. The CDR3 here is CASSRGLAGNNEQFF. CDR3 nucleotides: TGTGCCAGCAGCCGGGGACTAGCGGGGAACAATGAGCAGTTCTTC.

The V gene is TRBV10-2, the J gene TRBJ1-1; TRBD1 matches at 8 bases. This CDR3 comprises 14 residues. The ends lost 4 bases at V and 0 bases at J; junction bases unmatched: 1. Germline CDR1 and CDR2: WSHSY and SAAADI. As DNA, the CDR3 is TGCGCCAGCAGTGGACAGGGGCTGAACACTGAAGCTTTCTTT. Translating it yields CASSGQGLNTEAFF.

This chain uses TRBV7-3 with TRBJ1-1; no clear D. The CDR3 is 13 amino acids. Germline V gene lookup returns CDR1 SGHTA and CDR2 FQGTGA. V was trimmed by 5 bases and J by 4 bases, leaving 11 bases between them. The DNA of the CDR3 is TGTGCCAGCAGCCCCCAGGCGGGCACTGAAGCTTTCTTT. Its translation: CASSPQAGTEAFF.

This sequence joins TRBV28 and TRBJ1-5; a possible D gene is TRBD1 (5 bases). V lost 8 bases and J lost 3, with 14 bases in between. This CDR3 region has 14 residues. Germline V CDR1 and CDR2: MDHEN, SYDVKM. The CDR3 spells CASRGGTANQPQHF. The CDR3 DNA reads TGTGCCAGCCGGGGGGGGACGGCCAATCAGCCCCAGCATTTT.

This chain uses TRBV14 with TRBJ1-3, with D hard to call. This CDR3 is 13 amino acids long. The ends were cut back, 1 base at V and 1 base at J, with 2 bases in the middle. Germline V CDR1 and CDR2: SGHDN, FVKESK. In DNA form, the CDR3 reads TGTGCCAGCAGCCAAGGTTCTGGAAACACCATATATTTT. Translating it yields CASSQGSGNTIYF.

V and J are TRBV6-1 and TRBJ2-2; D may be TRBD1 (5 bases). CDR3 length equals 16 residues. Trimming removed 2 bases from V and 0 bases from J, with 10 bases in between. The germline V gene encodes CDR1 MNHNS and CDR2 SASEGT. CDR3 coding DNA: TGTGCCAGCAGTGAATTGCAGGGCGCGAACACCGGGGAGCTGTTTTTT. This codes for CASSELQGANTGELFF.

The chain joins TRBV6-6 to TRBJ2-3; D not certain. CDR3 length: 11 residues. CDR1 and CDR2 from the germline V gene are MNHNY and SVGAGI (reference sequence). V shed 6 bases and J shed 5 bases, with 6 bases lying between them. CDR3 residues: CASSRQDTQYF. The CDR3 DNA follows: TGTGCCAGCAGCAGGCAAGATACGCAGTATTTT.

The CDR3 DNA follows: TGTGCCAGCAGCCAAGGGTCGGGGGGCCTCCAAGAGACCCAGTACTTC. Its translation is CASSQGSGGLQETQYF. The chain couples TRBV14 to TRBJ2-5, with D maybe TRBD2 (7 bases). V dropped 1 base and J dropped 1 base, with 13 bases sitting between them. The CDR3 spans 16 residues. The V gene's germline CDR1 is SGHDN and CDR2 FVKESK.

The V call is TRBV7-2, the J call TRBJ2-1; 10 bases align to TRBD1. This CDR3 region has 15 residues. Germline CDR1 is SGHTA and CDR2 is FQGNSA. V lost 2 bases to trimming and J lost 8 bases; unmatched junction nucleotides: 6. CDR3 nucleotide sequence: TGTGCCAGCAGCTTAAAGACAGGGGGCGGGTATGAGCAGTTCTTC. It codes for CASSLKTGGGYEQFF.

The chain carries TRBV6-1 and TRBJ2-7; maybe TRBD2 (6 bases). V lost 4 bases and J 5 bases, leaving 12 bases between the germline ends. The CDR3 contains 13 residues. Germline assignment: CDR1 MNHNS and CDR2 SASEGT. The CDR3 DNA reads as TGTGCCAGCAGTGCCCGACTAGTGAACGAGCAGTACGTC. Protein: CASSARLVNEQYV.

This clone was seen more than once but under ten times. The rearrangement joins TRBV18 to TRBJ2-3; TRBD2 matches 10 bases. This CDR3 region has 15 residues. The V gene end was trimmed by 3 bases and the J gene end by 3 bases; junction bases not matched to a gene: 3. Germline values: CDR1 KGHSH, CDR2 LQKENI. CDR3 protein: CASSPLAGATDTQYF. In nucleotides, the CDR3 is TGTGCCAGCTCACCGCTAGCGGGGGCGACAGATACGCAGTATTTT.

CDR3 DNA: TGTGCCAGCAGCCAATTACAGGGGGGAAGCTACAATGAGCAGTTCTTC. Amino acid sequence: CASSQLQGGSYNEQFF. The V and J genes are TRBV14 and TRBJ2-1, with TRBD1 matching over 8 bases. Germline V gene sequence: CDR1 SGHDN, CDR2 FVKESK. The CDR3 runs to 16 residues. The junction had 6 bases not matched to a gene; V was cut back by 2 bases and J by 3 bases.

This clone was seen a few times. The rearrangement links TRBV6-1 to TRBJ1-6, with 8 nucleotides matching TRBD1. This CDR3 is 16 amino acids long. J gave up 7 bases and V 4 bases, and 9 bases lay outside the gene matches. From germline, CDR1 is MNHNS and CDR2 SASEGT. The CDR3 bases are TGTGCCAGCAGTGGGCCGGGGACAGGAATGAATTCACCCCTCCACTTT. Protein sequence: CASSGPGTGMNSPLHF.

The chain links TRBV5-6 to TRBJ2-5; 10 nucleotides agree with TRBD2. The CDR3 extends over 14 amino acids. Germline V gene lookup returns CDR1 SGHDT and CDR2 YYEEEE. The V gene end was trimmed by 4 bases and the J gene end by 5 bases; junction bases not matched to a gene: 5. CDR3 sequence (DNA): TGTGCCAGCAGCCGTCGAGCGGGGGGGGAGACCCAGTACTTC. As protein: CASSRRAGGETQYF.

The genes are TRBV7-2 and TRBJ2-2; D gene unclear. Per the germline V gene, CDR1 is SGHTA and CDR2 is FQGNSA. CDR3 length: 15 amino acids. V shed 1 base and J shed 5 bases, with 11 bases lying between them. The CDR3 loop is CASSLGVTATGELFF. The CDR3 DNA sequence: TGTGCCAGCAGCTTAGGAGTTACGGCTACCGGGGAGCTGTTTTTT.